This T cell receptor (beta chain) is drawn from a study of early T cells in non-severe SARS-CoV-2 infection. About the study: Unsorted whole-blood RNA was sequenced in bulk, leaving chains unpaired. Study results and limitations: There was a bias toward anti-spike CD8 responses in VDJdb matching, which missed private and CD4 specificities.

This clonotype occurred many times. Its antigen is currently unknown. Attachment of unique molecular identifiers to individual cDNA molecules was performed. TCRdb used MiXCR to reprocess the 5' RACE reads, holding one entry per CDR3 protein. The repertoire holds over 85,000 distinct CDR3 sequences, 10% to 15% seen once, with 3% to 4.5% in the top ten. The sample was whole blood, taken at baseline. This clonotype originated in an adult who was a healthcare worker with PCR-confirmed SARS-CoV-2 infection or an uninfected control (not recorded which).

DNA for the CDR3: TGTGCCAGCAGCCCCGCGTCATTAATAGCGGGAGGGCCTTACGAGCAGTACTTC. It codes for CASSPASLIAGGPYEQYF. The genes are TRBV27 and TRBJ2-7; 11 bases agree with TRBD2. CDR3 size: 18 residues. CDR1 MNHEY and CDR2 SMNVEV come from the germline V gene (reference sequence). Unmatched junction bases numbered 17, after V lost 6 bases and J lost 4 bases.